A single sample is the source of the 21 T cell receptor beta chains below, sequenced in a study of blood T cell repertoires in COVID-19. Generated by immunoSEQ multiplex PCR, the TCRdb table keeps only in-frame clones and is missing some. This sample has approximately 300,000 clones, with under 90% found just once. The specimen was PBMCs or T cells enriched from blood (not recorded which). All receptors come from a woman aged 18 to 35 who had recovered from COVID-19.

CDR3 nucleotide sequence: TGCGCCAGCAGCTCACCTAGCGGGCCCTACGAGCAGTACTTC. Protein product: CASSSPSGPYEQYF. This chain links TRBV5-1 with TRBJ2-7; TRBD2 matches 8 bases. The CDR3 is made up of 14 amino acids. Germline V lookup: CDR1 SGHRS, CDR2 YFSETQ. After removal of 3 bases from V and 2 bases from J, the junction contained 4 bases not matched to a gene.

This clone showed up just a few times. The rearrangement links TRBV5-5 to TRBJ1-2; 7 bases are shared with TRBD1. Germline CDR1 SGHKS, CDR2 YYEKEE (reference sequence). The CDR3 is 12 residues long. V lost 2 bases to trimming and J lost 6 bases; unmatched junction nucleotides: 1. This CDR3 reads CASSLGQDGYTF. CDR3 bases: TGTGCCAGCAGCTTAGGACAGGATGGCTACACCTTC.

The chain combines TRBV9 with TRBJ2-7; 8 bases map to TRBD2. The V and J ends lost 3 bases and 2 bases, in that order; junction bases with no gene match: 7. Per the germline V gene, CDR1 is SGDLS and CDR2 is YYNGEE. The CDR3 extends over 15 amino acids. CDR3: CASSAGGVGTYEQYF. CDR3 nucleotides: TGTGCCAGCAGCGCGGGAGGGGTCGGGACCTACGAGCAGTACTTC. The complete variable domain, with remaining parts taken from reference TRBV9 and TRBJ2-7, reads DSGVTQTPKHLITATGQRVTLRCSPRSGDLSVYWYQQSLDQGLQFLIQYYNGEERAKGNILERFSAQQFPDLHSELNLSSLELGDSALYFCASSAGGVGTYEQYFGPGTRLTVT.

The rearrangement joins TRBV5-1 to TRBJ1-4; possibly TRBD1 for D (5 bases). The CDR3 is 14 amino acids. Trimming pared 6 bases from V and 4 bases from J, leaving 13 bases between. Germline V lookup: CDR1 SGHRS, CDR2 YFSETQ. The CDR3 nucleotides read TGCGCCAGCAACTCAGGGCCGGGTAATGAAAAACTGTTTTTT. This sequence encodes CASNSGPGNEKLFF.

The chain carries TRBV4-1 and TRBJ1-1; possible D gene TRBD1, 5 bases. The germline V gene encodes CDR1 MGHRA and CDR2 YSYEKL. This CDR3 is built from 15 residues. Deletions cut 1 base from V and 1 base from J, with 10 bases between. The CDR3 DNA reads as TGCGCCAGCAGCCAAGGGCAGGGATGGAACACTGAAGCTTTCTTT. Translation: CASSQGQGWNTEAFF.

CDR3 region: CASSLQATSYGYTF. CDR3 DNA: TGCGCCAGCAGCTTACAGGCCACTTCCTATGGCTACACCTTC. The chain is built from TRBV5-1 and TRBJ1-2; D may be TRBD1 (5 bases). V was shortened by 2 bases and J by 4 bases, with 12 bases between the two germline ends. Looked up from germline, CDR1 is SGHRS and CDR2 is YFSETQ. The CDR3 runs to 14 residues.

The chain has TRBV30 and TRBJ1-5, with D uncertain. CDR1 is GTSNPN, CDR2 SVGIG, per germline (reference sequence). This CDR3 has 13 residues. V lost 2 bases, J lost 3 bases, and 8 bases lay in between. This chain's CDR3 is CAWSRGINQPQHF. In DNA, the CDR3 is TGTGCCTGGAGTAGAGGGATCAATCAGCCCCAGCATTTT. The full variable domain, with the rest looked up from reference TRBV30 and TRBJ1-5, is SQTIHQWPATLVQPVGSPLSLECTVEGTSNPNLYWYRQAAGRGLQLLFYSVGIGQISSEVPQNLSASRPQDRQFILSSKKLLLSDSGFYLCAWSRGINQPQHFGDGTRLSIL.

The chain joins TRBV5-1 to TRBJ1-1; D call uncertain. Looked up from germline, CDR1 is SGHRS and CDR2 is YFSETQ. The V end lost 3 bases, the J end lost 4 bases, and 13 bases lay between the germline ends. CDR3 size: 14 residues. The CDR3 reads CASSSTEFGTEAFF. CDR3 coding DNA: TGCGCCAGCAGCTCCACAGAGTTTGGCACTGAAGCTTTCTTT.

The chain carries TRBV18 and TRBJ1-5; the D gene is possibly TRBD1 (6 bases). This CDR3 is built from 17 residues. Trimming took off 3 bases at V and 1 base at J, with 16 bases between the two ends. The V gene's germline CDR1 is KGHSH and CDR2 LQKENI. The DNA of the CDR3 is TGTGCCAGCTCACCGAAAACAGGGTCGGAAAGCAATCAGCCCCAGCATTTT. Protein product: CASSPKTGSESNQPQHF.

The rearrangement links TRBV19 to TRBJ2-5; 7 positions agree with TRBD1. The CDR3 covers 15 residues. Per germline, CDR1 LNHDA and CDR2 SQIVND (reference sequence). The V segment lost 6 bases and the J segment 1 base; nucleotides outside the gene matches: 8. CDR3 DNA: TGTGCCAGTAGCCGACTGACAGGGAGCCAAGAGACCCAGTACTTC. It codes for CASSRLTGSQETQYF.

This clone was seen just once. CDR3: CASSLVESGTGELFF. DNA of the CDR3: TGCGCCAGCAGCTTGGTCGAATCGGGGACCGGGGAGCTGTTTTTT. The V gene is TRBV5-1, the J gene TRBJ2-2; possibly TRBD2 for D (5 bases). Germline lookup yields CDR1 SGHRS and CDR2 YFSETQ. V was clipped by 0 bases and J by 5 bases, with 11 bases between them. The CDR3 is made up of 15 amino acids.

In its sample, this clone was seen once. The V call is TRBV30, the J call TRBJ1-1; D gene uncertain. V lost 5 bases, J lost 1 base, and 11 bases lay in between. CDR1 is GTSNPN and CDR2 is SVGIG in the germline V gene (reference sequence). The CDR3 has 13 amino acids. The CDR3 loop reads CAWGLWPNTEAFF. CDR3 coding DNA: TGTGCCTGGGGTTTGTGGCCGAACACTGAAGCTTTCTTT.

The chain recombines TRBV24-1 with TRBJ2-2; weak D call: TRBD2 (6 bases). V was pared by 3 bases and J by 5 bases, with 9 bases between. Germline V gene lookup returns CDR1 KGHDR and CDR2 SFDVKD. The CDR3 runs to 14 residues. The CDR3 here is CATSDTGGTGELFF. The CDR3 DNA reads as TGTGCCACCAGTGATACTGGAGGGACCGGGGAGCTGTTTTTT.

The chain joins TRBV30 to TRBJ1-3; the match to TRBD1 covers 7 bases. Germline V lookup: CDR1 GTSNPN, CDR2 SVGIG (reference sequence). V was clipped by 3 bases and J by 8 bases; unmatched bases: 13. This CDR3 contains 15 residues. The CDR3: CAWRVRGSRGHTIYF. The CDR3 coding sequence is TGTGCCTGGAGGGTCAGGGGTTCTAGGGGGCACACCATATATTTT.

The chain has TRBV4-1 and TRBJ2-7, with 9 positions matching TRBD1. J lost 0 bases, V lost 0 bases, and 3 bases had no gene match. The CDR3 sequence is 16 residues long. CDR1 is MGHRA and CDR2 is YSYEKL in the germline V gene. Here the CDR3 DNA reads TGCGCCAGCAGCCAAGACCCGGGACAGGGCTCCTACGAGCAGTACTTC. Translating it yields CASSQDPGQGSYEQYF.

The V and J genes are TRBV10-3 and TRBJ2-2; 12 bases align to TRBD2. V dropped 6 bases and J dropped 5; count of bases not matched to a gene: 4. Germline V CDR1 and CDR2: ENHRY, SYGVKD. The CDR3 extends over 15 amino acids. The CDR3 DNA sequence: TGTGCCATCAGGCTCGGGACTAGCGGGACCGGGGAGCTGTTTTTT. Protein product: CAIRLGTSGTGELFF.

This clone appeared a few times. V usage is TRBV9 and J usage is TRBJ1-6; 7 bases are a match to TRBD1. The CDR3 contains 14 residues. The trim removed 4 bases at V and 5 bases at J, leaving 3 bases unmatched. The V gene's germline CDR1 is SGDLS and CDR2 YYNGEE. CDR3 nucleotides: TGTGCCAGCAGCTTCCAGGGGGATAATTCACCCCTCCACTTT. It encodes CASSFQGDNSPLHF.

The rearrangement uses TRBV19 and TRBJ1-5, with 10 nucleotides matching TRBD1. From germline, CDR1 is LNHDA and CDR2 SQIVND (reference sequence). The CDR3 extends over 18 amino acids. J lost 6 bases, V lost 3 bases, and 14 bases had no gene match. CDR3 DNA: TGTGCCAGTAGTATGGATGGGACAGGGGCATTCAATGGTCAGCCCCAGCATTTT. Its translation: CASSMDGTGAFNGQPQHF.

The chain has TRBV6-5 and TRBJ2-2; D is possibly TRBD2 (5 bases). This CDR3 region has 13 residues. V lost 5 bases and J 5 bases, leaving 9 bases between the germline ends. CDR1 is MNHEY and CDR2 is SVGAGI in the germline V gene. CDR3 coding DNA: TGTGCCAGCAGTCGGCCGGGAACCGGGGAGCTGTTTTTT. Translated: CASSRPGTGELFF.

This chain uses TRBV3-1 (or the pseudogene TRBV3-2) with TRBJ2-7; TRBD2 aligns across 12 bases. V was pared by 0 bases and J by 11 bases, with 11 bases of the junction left unmatched. There are 16 residues in the CDR3. Germline V gene sequence: CDR1 LGHDT, CDR2 YNNKEL (reference sequence). CDR3 in amino acids: CASSQEGGTSGGQKYF. CDR3 DNA: TGTGCCAGCAGCCAAGAAGGAGGCACTAGCGGGGGGCAAAAGTACTTC.

This chain joins TRBV27 and TRBJ2-7; 8 positions match TRBD1. Germline CDR1 is MNHEY and CDR2 is SMNVEV (reference sequence). With V trimmed by 6 bases and J by 5 bases, 9 bases remained unmatched. The CDR3 is made up of 14 amino acids. As DNA, the CDR3 is TGTGCCAGCAGATATATGCAGGGGGCTGACGAGCAGTACTTC. Encoded protein: CASRYMQGADEQYF.